Listed here are 21 T cell receptor beta chains from one sample, sequenced in a study of blood T cell repertoires in COVID-19. TCRdb keeps only in-frame clones here, not all; method: immunoSEQ multiplex PCR. The table lists fewer than 120,000 clones, 72% of them singletons. Sequencing was done on a sample of peripheral blood. Every receptor here comes from an older woman with acute or convalescent COVID-19.

The gene calls are TRBV3-1 (or the pseudogene TRBV3-2) and TRBJ1-6; no clear D gene. The V and J ends lost 6 bases and 9 bases respectively, with 18 bases between them. The CDR3 extends over 15 amino acids. The germline V gene encodes CDR1 LGHDT and CDR2 YNNKEL (reference sequence). As DNA, the CDR3 is TGTGCCAGCAGTCCTAGGGAAGGGAGTCTTTCACCCCTCCACTTT. Amino acid sequence: CASSPREGSLSPLHF.

V gene TRBV28 combines with J gene TRBJ2-3; 9 bases agree with TRBD2. J gave up 6 bases and V 6 bases, and 4 bases lay outside the gene matches. The CDR3 is made up of 13 amino acids. Germline assignment: CDR1 MDHEN and CDR2 SYDVKM. CDR3 nucleotides: TGTGCCAGCAGCCCAGGACTAGCGGATACGCAGTATTTT. Its protein is CASSPGLADTQYF.

The V call is TRBV6-6, the J call TRBJ2-2, with TRBD1 matching over 8 bases. The CDR3 length is 16 residues. Germline values: CDR1 MNHNY, CDR2 SVGAGI (reference sequence). With 5 bases clipped from V and 4 bases from J, the junction kept 9 bases outside the gene matches. The CDR3 region has the DNA TGTGCCAGCAGTCCCCAAGGACAGGGAGTCACCGGGGAGCTGTTTTTT. Amino acid sequence: CASSPQGQGVTGELFF.

The table lists this clone with a few counts. V is TRBV5-6 and J is TRBJ2-7; 7 bases fit TRBD2. V was clipped by 4 bases and J by 2 bases; unmatched bases: 6. The CDR3 consists of 14 residues. Per the germline V gene, CDR1 is SGHDT and CDR2 is YYEEEE. CDR3: CASSAGTTTYEQYF. In nucleotides, the CDR3 is TGTGCCAGCAGCGCCGGGACTACCACCTACGAGCAGTACTTC.

This chain uses TRBV20-1 with TRBJ2-3; 9 nucleotides align to TRBD1. The CDR3 is 16 amino acids. Germline CDR1 reads DFQATT; CDR2 reads SNEGSKA (reference sequence). Unmatched junction bases numbered 11, after V lost 3 bases and J lost 4 bases. The CDR3 DNA reads as TGCAGTGCTAGTGGGTTAGACAGGGGGGGTTCAGATACGCAGTATTTT. Amino acids: CSASGLDRGGSDTQYF.

CDR3 amino acids: CSVEDRARKPYF. In nucleotides, the CDR3 is TGCAGCGTTGAAGATCGTGCCAGGAAACCCTACTTC. The rearrangement joins TRBV29-1 to TRBJ2-7; D gene uncertain. Trimming shortened V by 0 bases and J by 13 bases, and 16 bases separated the two germline ends. The CDR3 is 12 amino acids. The germline CDR1 and CDR2 sequences are SQVTM and ANQGSEA.

The rearrangement links TRBV27 to TRBJ1-5; 7 positions agree with TRBD1. J gave up 4 bases and V 8 bases, and 5 bases lay outside the gene matches. Germline lookup yields CDR1 MNHEY and CDR2 SMNVEV (reference sequence). This CDR3 is built from 13 residues. The CDR3 nucleotides are TGTGCCAGCGCAGACAGGGAAAATCAGCCCCAGCATTTT. Translated, it gives CASADRENQPQHF.

This chain connects TRBV7-9 to TRBJ2-5, with a possible D match to TRBD1 (6 bases). Germline CDR1 and CDR2: SEHNR and FQNEAQ (reference sequence). The CDR3 length is 14 residues. V lost 2 bases and J 7 bases, leaving 14 bases between the germline ends. The CDR3 loop is CASSLTGKRGTQYF. The CDR3 DNA reads as TGTGCCAGCAGCTTAACAGGGAAAAGGGGGACCCAGTACTTC.

The chain has TRBV6-2 or TRBV6-3 and TRBJ2-7; tentatively, D is TRBD1 (5 bases). This CDR3 is 13 amino acids long. The V end lost 4 bases, the J end lost 7 bases, and 14 bases lay between the germline ends. Germline V lookup: CDR1 MNHEY, CDR2 SVGEGT. The CDR3 DNA follows: TGTGCCAGCAGTTCTCAGGGTTCAGGGGAGCAGTACTTC. Translating gives CASSSQGSGEQYF.

This clone showed up just a few times. The J gene is TRBJ1-2, the V gene TRBV6-1; perhaps TRBD1 as D (5 bases). V was trimmed by 2 bases and J by 8 bases, leaving 12 bases between them. The CDR3 runs to 13 residues. The germline CDR1 and CDR2 sequences are MNHNS and SASEGT. CDR3 nucleotide sequence: TGTGCCAGCAGTGAAATGCAGGGCGGAGGCTACACCTTC. As protein: CASSEMQGGGYTF.

The J gene is TRBJ2-7, the V gene TRBV7-2; 8 nucleotides match TRBD2. CDR1 and CDR2 (germline): SGHTA, FQGNSA. This CDR3 contains 15 residues. V lost 3 bases to trimming and J lost 4 bases; unmatched junction nucleotides: 8. The DNA of the CDR3 is TGTGCCAGCAGCTTGGTAGCGGGGCCGACTTACGAGCAGTACTTC. Translated: CASSLVAGPTYEQYF.

The chain uses TRBV7-3 and TRBJ2-2; the D gene is possibly TRBD1 (6 bases). The CDR3 spans 13 residues. V was clipped by 8 bases and J by 8 bases, with 15 bases between them. Germline V lookup: CDR1 SGHTA, CDR2 FQGTGA. This CDR3 is CASSTGMSGELFF. CDR3 coding DNA: TGTGCCAGCTCTACAGGGATGTCTGGGGAGCTGTTTTTT. Looking up the rest from reference TRBV7-3 and TRBJ2-2 gives the full variable domain: GAGVSQTPSNKVTEKGKYVELRCDPISGHTALYWYRQSLGQGPEFLIYFQGTGAADDSGLPNDRFFAVRPEGSVSTLKIQRTERGDSAVYLCASSTGMSGELFFGEGSRLTVL.

CDR3 residues: CASSLGGGKLAKNIQYF. CDR3 DNA sequence: TGTGCCAGCAGTTTAGGAGGCGGGAAACTAGCCAAAAACATTCAGTACTTC. The chain has TRBV28 and TRBJ2-4, with D possibly being TRBD2 (6 bases). The CDR3 contains 17 residues. V shed 2 bases and J shed 0 bases, with 14 bases lying between them. Germline assignment: CDR1 MDHEN and CDR2 SYDVKM.

A few counts support this clone. The J gene is TRBJ1-3, the V gene TRBV7-9, with D unclear. The germline V gene encodes CDR1 SEHNR and CDR2 FQNEAQ (reference sequence). There are 15 residues in the CDR3. Trimming pared 0 bases from V and 3 bases from J, leaving 9 bases between. CDR3 coding DNA: TGTGCCAGCAGCTTAGCGGGAGTTAGTGGAAACACCATATATTTT. It translates to CASSLAGVSGNTIYF.

Here the CDR3 reads CASSWGSYRTDTQYF. Written as DNA, the CDR3 is TGTGCCAGCAGTTGGGGCTCCTATCGCACAGATACGCAGTATTTT. The chain has TRBV6-5 and TRBJ2-3; a weak D match, TRBD1 (5 bases). V was shortened by 4 bases and J by 1 base, with 12 bases between the two germline ends. Per germline, CDR1 MNHEY and CDR2 SVGAGI. There are 15 residues in the CDR3.

The rearrangement joins TRBV30 to TRBJ1-1; possibly TRBD1 for D (6 bases). CDR3 length: 13 residues. The V gene's germline CDR1 is GTSNPN and CDR2 SVGIG (reference sequence). The V gene lost 4 bases and the J gene lost 4 bases, with 13 bases spanning the gap. The chain's CDR3 is CAWTTQGFTEAFF. The CDR3 DNA is TGTGCCTGGACTACACAGGGTTTCACTGAAGCTTTCTTT.

The rearrangement joins TRBV18 to TRBJ1-1; 9 positions agree with TRBD1. The CDR3 is 19 amino acids. V lost 1 base to trimming and J lost 1 base; unmatched junction nucleotides: 13. Germline-derived CDR1 and CDR2 are KGHSH and LQKENI. CDR3 residues: CASSPQEGQVGQGNTEAFF. CDR3 in DNA: TGTGCCAGCTCACCACAGGAAGGCCAAGTGGGACAGGGGAACACTGAAGCTTTCTTT.

The chain has TRBV5-1 and TRBJ2-2; 15 bases map to TRBD2. V dropped 4 bases and J dropped 7; count of bases not matched to a gene: 8. Germline V gene data show CDR1 as SGHRS and CDR2 as YFSETQ. CDR3 length: 17 residues. CDR3: CASSLRTSGGADGELFF. In DNA form, the CDR3 reads TGCGCCAGCAGCCTTAGGACTAGCGGGGGGGCCGACGGGGAGCTGTTTTTT.

This clone came up a few times. This chain links TRBV4-2 with TRBJ1-5, with unresolved D. Germline CDR1 LGHNA, CDR2 YNFKEQ. This CDR3 region has 15 residues. Trimming shortened V by 2 bases and J by 2 bases, and 10 bases separated the two germline ends. The CDR3 reads CASSQSRLGNQPQHF. The DNA of the CDR3 is TGTGCCAGCAGCCAATCTCGTCTTGGCAATCAGCCCCAGCATTTT.

This clone showed up just a few times. The genes are TRBV5-1 and TRBJ2-2; 10 bases fit TRBD2. Losses at the gene ends were 5 bases for V and 0 bases for J; bases not matched to a gene: 13. The germline CDR1 and CDR2 sequences are SGHRS and YFSETQ. This CDR3 has 19 amino acids. The CDR3 spells CASRKRLGLAQTNTGELFF. CDR3 coding DNA: TGCGCCAGCAGGAAGAGGCTGGGACTAGCGCAAACGAACACCGGGGAGCTGTTTTTT.

The chain carries TRBV3-1 (or the pseudogene TRBV3-2) and TRBJ1-1; TRBD1 is a possible D gene (5 bases). CDR3 length equals 16 residues. V lost 0 bases and J 0 bases, leaving 11 bases between the germline ends. CDR1 and CDR2 from the germline V gene are LGHDT and YNNKEL (reference sequence). This CDR3 is CASSQETEYLNTEAFF. CDR3 bases: TGTGCCAGCAGCCAAGAGACAGAGTACCTGAACACTGAAGCTTTCTTT.